The source of this TCR beta chain is a study of blood T cell repertoires in COVID-19. Across the whole study: From T cells, B-cell-depleted T cells, or PBMCs came the material, which was cDNA or gDNA.

Profiling relied on immunoSEQ multiplex PCR, and the TCRdb table lists in-frame clones only, not all of them. The sample records 300,000 to 350,000 clones, over 70% being singletons. The germline V gene has CDR1 SNHLY and CDR2 FYNNEI. The CDR3 sequence is 14 residues long. The junction had 4 bases not matched to a gene; V was cut back by 6 bases and J by 2 bases. This receptor was obtained from a man aged 30 to 45 with active or convalescent COVID-19. The V gene is TRBV2, the J gene TRBJ1-5; 7 bases are a match to TRBD1. The sample taken for sequencing was peripheral blood. CDR3 sequence: CASRFTGGNQPQHF. CDR3 nucleotides: TGTGCCAGCAGATTTACAGGGGGCAATCAGCCCCAGCATTTT.